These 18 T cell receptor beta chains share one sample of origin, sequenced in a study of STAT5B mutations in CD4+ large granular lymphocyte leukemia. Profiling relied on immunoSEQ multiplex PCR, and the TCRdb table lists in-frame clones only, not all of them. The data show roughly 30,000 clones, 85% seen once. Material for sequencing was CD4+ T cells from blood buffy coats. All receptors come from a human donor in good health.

The CDR3 spells CASSPDRRRNEKLFF. CDR3 DNA: TGTGCCAGCAGCCCTGACAGGCGGCGGAATGAAAAACTGTTTTTT. The chain employs TRBV2 and TRBJ1-4; D may be TRBD1 (6 bases). There are 15 residues in the CDR3. Trimming took off 6 bases at V and 5 bases at J, with 16 bases between the two ends. The germline gives CDR1 SNHLY, CDR2 FYNNEI.

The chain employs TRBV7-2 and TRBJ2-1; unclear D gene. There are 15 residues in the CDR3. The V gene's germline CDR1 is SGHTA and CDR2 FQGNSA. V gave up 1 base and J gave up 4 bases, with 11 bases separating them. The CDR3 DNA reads TGTGCCAGCAGCTTAGAACTAACTCAGTACAATGAGCAGTTCTTC. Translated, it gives CASSLELTQYNEQFF.

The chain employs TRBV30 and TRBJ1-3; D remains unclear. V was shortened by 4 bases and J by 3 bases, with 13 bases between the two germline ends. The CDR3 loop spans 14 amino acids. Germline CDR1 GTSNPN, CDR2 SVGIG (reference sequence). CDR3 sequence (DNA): TGTGCCTGGACGGCAGGATTTGGTGGAAACACCATATATTTT. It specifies CAWTAGFGGNTIYF.

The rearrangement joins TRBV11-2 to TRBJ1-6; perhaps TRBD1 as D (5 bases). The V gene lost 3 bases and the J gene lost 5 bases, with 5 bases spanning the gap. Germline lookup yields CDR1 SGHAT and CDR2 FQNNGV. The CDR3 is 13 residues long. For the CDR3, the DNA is TGTGCCAGCAGCTTGACAGATAATTCACCCCTCCACTTT. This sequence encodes CASSLTDNSPLHF.

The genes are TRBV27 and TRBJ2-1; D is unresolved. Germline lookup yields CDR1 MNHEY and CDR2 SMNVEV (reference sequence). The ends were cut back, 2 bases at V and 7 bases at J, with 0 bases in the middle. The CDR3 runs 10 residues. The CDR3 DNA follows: TGTGCCAGCAGTTTAAATGAGCAGTTCTTC. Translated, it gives CASSLNEQFF.

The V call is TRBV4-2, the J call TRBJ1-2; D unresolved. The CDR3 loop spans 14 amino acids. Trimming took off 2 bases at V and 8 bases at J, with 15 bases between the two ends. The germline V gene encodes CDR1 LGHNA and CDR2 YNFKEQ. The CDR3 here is CASSQSPREFGYTF. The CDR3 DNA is TGTGCCAGCAGCCAATCACCGAGGGAATTCGGCTACACCTTC.

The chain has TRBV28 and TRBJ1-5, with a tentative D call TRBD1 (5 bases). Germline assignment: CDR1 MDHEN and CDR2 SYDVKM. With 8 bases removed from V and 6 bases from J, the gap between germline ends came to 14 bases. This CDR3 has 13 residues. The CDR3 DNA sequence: TGTGCCAGCTGGGGGGGGTTCGGTCAGCCCCAGCATTTT. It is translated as CASWGGFGQPQHF.

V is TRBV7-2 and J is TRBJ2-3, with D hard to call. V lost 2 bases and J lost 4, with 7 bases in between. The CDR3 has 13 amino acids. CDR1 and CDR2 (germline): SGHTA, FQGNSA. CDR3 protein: CASSLLGADTQYF. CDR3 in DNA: TGTGCCAGCAGCTTATTGGGTGCAGATACGCAGTATTTT.

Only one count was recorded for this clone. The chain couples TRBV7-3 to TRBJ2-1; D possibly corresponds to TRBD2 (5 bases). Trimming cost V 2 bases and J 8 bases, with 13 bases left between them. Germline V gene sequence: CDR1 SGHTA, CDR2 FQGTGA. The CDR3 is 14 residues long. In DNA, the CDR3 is TGTGCCAGCAGCTTACTAGCCCAAGGGTATGAGCAGTTCTTC. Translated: CASSLLAQGYEQFF.

CDR3: CASSPTNTGELFF. In nucleotides, the CDR3 is TGTGCCAGCAGCCCGACGAACACCGGGGAGCTGTTTTTT. This chain joins TRBV7-3 and TRBJ2-2, with D unclear. Trimming took 5 bases from V and 0 from J, leaving 4 bases between them. Germline CDR1 and CDR2: SGHTA and FQGTGA. The CDR3 sequence is 13 residues long.

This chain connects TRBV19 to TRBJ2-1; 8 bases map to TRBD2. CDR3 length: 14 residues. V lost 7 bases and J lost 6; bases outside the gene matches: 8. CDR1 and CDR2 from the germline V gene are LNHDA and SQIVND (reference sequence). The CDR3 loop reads CASTLAGGLNEQFF. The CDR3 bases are TGTGCCAGTACGCTGGCGGGAGGTCTCAATGAGCAGTTCTTC.

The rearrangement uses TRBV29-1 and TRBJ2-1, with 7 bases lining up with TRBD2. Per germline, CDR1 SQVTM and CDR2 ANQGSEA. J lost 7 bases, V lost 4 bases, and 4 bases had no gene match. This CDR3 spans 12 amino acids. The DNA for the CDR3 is TGCAGCGTTGGTAGGGGAGGGAATGAGCAGTTCTTC. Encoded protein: CSVGRGGNEQFF.

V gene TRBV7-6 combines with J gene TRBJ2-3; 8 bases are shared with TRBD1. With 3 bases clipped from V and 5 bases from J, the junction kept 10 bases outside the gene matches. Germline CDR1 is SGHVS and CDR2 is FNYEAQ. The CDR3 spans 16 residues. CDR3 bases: TGTGCCAGCAGCTTTCGGGCAGGGGGCGTGGGAGATACGCAGTATTTT. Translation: CASSFRAGGVGDTQYF.

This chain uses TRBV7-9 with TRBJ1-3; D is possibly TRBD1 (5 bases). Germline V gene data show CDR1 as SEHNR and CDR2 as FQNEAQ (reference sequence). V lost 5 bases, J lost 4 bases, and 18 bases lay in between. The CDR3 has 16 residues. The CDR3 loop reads CASSHDPGNTGNTIYF. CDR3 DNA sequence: TGTGCCAGCAGCCACGACCCAGGGAACACCGGAAACACCATATATTTT.

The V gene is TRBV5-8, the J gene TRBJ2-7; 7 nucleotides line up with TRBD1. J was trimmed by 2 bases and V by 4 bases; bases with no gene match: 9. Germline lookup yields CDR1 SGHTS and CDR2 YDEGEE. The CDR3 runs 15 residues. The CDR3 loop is CASSPLWDSTYEQYF. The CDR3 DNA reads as TGTGCCAGCAGCCCCCTGTGGGACAGCACCTACGAGCAGTACTTC.

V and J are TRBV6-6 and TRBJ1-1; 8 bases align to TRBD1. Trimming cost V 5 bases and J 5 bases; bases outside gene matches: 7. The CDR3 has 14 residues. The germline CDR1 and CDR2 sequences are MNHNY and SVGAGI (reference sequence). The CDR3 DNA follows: TGTGCCAGCAGTAACGGACAGGGTAGGACTGAAGCTTTCTTT. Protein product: CASSNGQGRTEAFF.

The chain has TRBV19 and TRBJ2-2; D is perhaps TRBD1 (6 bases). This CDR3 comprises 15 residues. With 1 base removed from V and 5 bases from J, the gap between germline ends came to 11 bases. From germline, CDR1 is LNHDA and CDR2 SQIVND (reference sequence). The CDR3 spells CASSIGGRQTGELFF. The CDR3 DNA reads TGTGCCAGTAGTATAGGGGGGCGCCAAACCGGGGAGCTGTTTTTT.

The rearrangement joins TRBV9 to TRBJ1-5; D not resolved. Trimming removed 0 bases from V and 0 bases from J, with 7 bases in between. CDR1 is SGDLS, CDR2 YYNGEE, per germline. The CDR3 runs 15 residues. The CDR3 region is CASSVGGSSNQPQHF. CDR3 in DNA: TGTGCCAGCAGCGTAGGCGGTTCTAGCAATCAGCCCCAGCATTTT.